This T cell receptor (beta chain) emerged from a study of T-cell memory formation after mild COVID-19. Across the whole study: Largely, the TCR clusters proved donor specific.

There are 14 residues in the CDR3. CDR1 and CDR2 (germline): SGHNT, YYREEE (reference sequence). Trimming left V 4 bases short and J 15 bases short, with 23 bases between. Study observations and caveats: The finding that pre-infection memory included some responding clones suggested that cross-reactive memory joined. Clones that contracted from day 15 to 85 were balanced CD4/CD8, while later expanders leaned CD4+. The main location of contracting CD4+ clones was CM and EM, and that of contracting CD8+ clones was EMRA.

Each CDR3 protein gets one entry after TCRdb re-called the 5' RACE reads with MiXCR. The data show hundreds of thousands of distinct CDR3 sequences, around a sixth seen once. This clonotype has a handful of counts. Its antigen is still unknown. The TCR comes from an adult woman who had mild COVID-19 (a few samples of this study predate the infection). Cell type and time point are not known. Sequenced: PBMCs or a T cell subset sorted from them (not recorded which). V is TRBV5-4 and J is TRBJ2-1; possible D gene TRBD2, 6 bases. The CDR3 coding sequence is TGTGCCAGCAGCCGATTAGCGGACCAAACTAGCACGTTCTTC. Protein product: CASSRLADQTSTFF.